One and the same sample provided the 23 T cell receptor beta chains below, sequenced in a study of blood T cells in healthy people across ages. Together with a sample-barcoded 5' primer, a J-beta primer mix was included in a second PCR lasting about 6 to 11 cycles. Using its own MiXCR run on the 5' RACE reads, TCRdb lists one record per CDR3 protein. The sample has some 930,000 distinct CDR3 sequences; 25% to 35% are singletons. This same sample was also part of a study on T cells of mothers and their children.

The sequenced material came from blood. Every receptor here comes from a woman aged 35 to 49 in good health.

This rearrangement joins TRBV6-6 to TRBJ1-3; TRBD1 might be the D (5 bases). Per the germline V gene, CDR1 is MNHNY and CDR2 is SVGAGI (reference sequence). V lost 7 bases and J lost 0, with 16 bases in between. The CDR3 spans 16 residues. CDR3 loop: CASTPTGGISGNTIYF. The CDR3 DNA sequence: TGTGCCAGCACCCCCACAGGAGGGATCTCTGGAAACACCATATATTTT.

Only a few counts were recorded for this clonotype. The chain employs TRBV6-6 and TRBJ1-1; D not resolved. The length of the CDR3 is 14 residues. V was trimmed by 5 bases and J by 5 bases, leaving 15 bases between them. Germline CDR1 MNHNY, CDR2 SVGAGI (reference sequence). The CDR3 loop reads CASSPPGSGTEAFF. CDR3 in DNA: TGTGCCAGCAGTCCCCCGGGGAGTGGTACTGAAGCTTTCTTT.

The chain couples TRBV5-1 to TRBJ2-2; possibly TRBD2 for D (6 bases). Deletions cut 4 bases from V and 4 bases from J, with 23 bases between. Germline V gene sequence: CDR1 SGHRS, CDR2 YFSETQ. The CDR3 spans 18 residues. CDR3 in amino acids: CASSPDRDFLRGTGELFF. CDR3 DNA: TGCGCCAGCAGCCCAGACCGGGACTTCCTAAGGGGCACCGGGGAGCTGTTTTTT.

This chain connects TRBV29-1 to TRBJ2-7; the D gene could be TRBD1 or TRBD2 (5 bases each). The germline V gene has CDR1 SQVTM and CDR2 ANQGSEA. The CDR3 length is 13 residues. With 1 base removed from V and 3 bases from J, the gap between germline ends came to 10 bases. CDR3 residues: CSVEGGGRYEQYF. The CDR3 DNA reads TGCAGCGTTGAAGGTGGGGGTCGCTACGAGCAGTACTTC.

CDR3 loop: CAIRGQGIMNTEAFF. As DNA, the CDR3 is TGTGCCATCAGAGGACAGGGAATCATGAACACTGAAGCTTTCTTT. The chain recombines TRBV10-3 with TRBJ1-1, with TRBD1 identical over 8 bases. CDR3 length: 15 residues. Germline-derived CDR1 and CDR2 are ENHRY and SYGVKD. V shed 6 bases, J shed 0 bases, and the junction held 6 bases outside the gene matches.

As regards this clonotype: One end of the junction varies from germline; a read error may be responsible. The V and J genes are TRBV14 and TRBJ2-1; D is uncertain. The CDR3 loop spans 15 amino acids. Germline V gives CDR1 SGHDN, CDR2 FVKESK. CDR3 in DNA: TGTGCCAGCAGCCAACAAATTACCGCCTACAATGAGCGGTTCTTC. Its translation: CASSQQITAYNERFF.

This clonotype was picked up a small number of times. CDR3 DNA sequence: TGTGCCAGCAGCTTAGTATTCTACAATGAGCAGTTCTTC. The encoded protein is CASSLVFYNEQFF. The rearrangement joins TRBV7-2 to TRBJ2-1; D remains unclear. The V end lost 1 base, the J end lost 3 bases, and 4 bases lay between the germline ends. Germline V gene lookup returns CDR1 SGHTA and CDR2 FQGNSA. CDR3 length: 13 residues.

The sample holds many counts of this clonotype. The V call is TRBV6-1, the J call TRBJ2-1, with 13 bases that match TRBD2. V lost 8 bases and J lost 4; bases outside the gene matches: 2. The CDR3 sequence is 14 residues long. Per germline, CDR1 MNHNS and CDR2 SASEGT. The CDR3 DNA reads TGTGCCAGCGTACTAGCGGGGGGGTACAATGAGCAGTTCTTC. Translation gives CASVLAGGYNEQFF.

This clonotype has at least ten counts. The chain has TRBV7-2 and TRBJ2-4; 11 bases line up with TRBD1. From germline, CDR1 is SGHTA and CDR2 FQGNSA. This CDR3 contains 16 residues. The V and J ends lost 5 bases and 1 base, in that order; junction bases with no gene match: 4. The CDR3 DNA follows: TGTGCCAGCAGCCCGGACAGGGGGCGGGCCAAAAACATTCAGTACTTC. Amino acids: CASSPDRGRAKNIQYF.

This clonotype was found many times. This chain connects TRBV7-3 to TRBJ2-3; possibly TRBD1 for D (5 bases). V dropped 5 bases and J dropped 0 bases, with 9 bases sitting between them. The V gene's germline CDR1 is SGHTA and CDR2 FQGTGA. The CDR3 covers 14 residues. The CDR3 region has the DNA TGTGCCAGCAGCAAAGGGGTTAGCACAGATACGCAGTATTTT. It encodes CASSKGVSTDTQYF. The whole variable domain, filled in from reference TRBV7-3 and TRBJ2-3, reads GAGVSQTPSNKVTEKGKYVELRCDPISGHTALYWYRQSLGQGPEFLIYFQGTGAADDSGLPNDRFFAVRPEGSVSTLKIQRTERGDSAVYLCASSKGVSTDTQYFGPGTRLTVL.

The rearrangement joins TRBV4-3 to TRBJ2-3; D unresolved. The CDR3 has 14 amino acids. Trimming stripped 1 base from V and 7 bases from J, with 12 bases between. Per the germline V gene, CDR1 is LGHNA and CDR2 is YSLEER. The CDR3 coding sequence is TGCGCCAGCAGCCAAGCGGTGCAGGATTATACGCAGTATTTT. This encodes CASSQAVQDYTQYF.

Turning to this clonotype: A much larger clone differs by one base, so this may be a read error. J is TRBJ1-1 and V is TRBV7-3; D unresolved. The CDR3 consists of 13 residues. CDR1 is SGHTA, CDR2 FQGTGA, per germline. The CDR3 nucleotides read TGTGCCAGCAGCGAAACTCCGAACACTGAAGTTTTCTTT. This translates into CASSETPNTEVFF. Together with reference TRBV7-3 and TRBJ1-1, the CDR3 gives the full variable domain: GAGVSQTPSNKVTEKGKYVELRCDPISGHTALYWYRQSLGQGPEFLIYFQGTGAADDSGLPNDRFFAVRPEGSVSTLKIQRTERGDSAVYLCASSETPNTEVFFGQGTRLTVV.

With regard to this clonotype: Relative to the germline gene, one junction end is altered; a read error may explain this. The chain uses TRBV5-1 and TRBJ1-1, with TRBD1 matching 8 bases. Germline lookup yields CDR1 SGHRS and CDR2 YFSETQ. The CDR3 has 13 residues. CDR3 protein: CTSSGTGNTEAFF. CDR3 bases: TGCACCAGCAGCGGGACAGGGAACACTGAAGCTTTCTTT.

The chain joins TRBV12-3 or TRBV12-4 to TRBJ1-1, with a possible D match to TRBD1 (5 bases). The CDR3 loop spans 15 amino acids. V was trimmed by 1 base and J by 4 bases, leaving 13 bases between them. CDR3 in amino acids: CASSLVSGGSTEAFF. The CDR3 coding sequence is TGTGCCAGCAGTTTAGTGTCCGGGGGTTCCACTGAAGCTTTCTTT.

The chain carries TRBV5-1 and TRBJ2-2; D gene uncertain. CDR1 is SGHRS and CDR2 is YFSETQ in the germline V gene. V was clipped by 0 bases and J by 7 bases, with 10 bases between them. The CDR3 runs to 14 residues. The DNA of the CDR3 is TGCGCCAGCAGCTTGGCCGGTGTTGGCGGGGAGCTGTTTTTT. This translates into CASSLAGVGGELFF.

This clonotype has a handful of counts. The chain joins TRBV2 to TRBJ1-5; possibly TRBD1 for D (5 bases). The CDR3 loop spans 11 amino acids. From germline, CDR1 is SNHLY and CDR2 FYNNEI. Trimming took 8 bases from V and 8 from J, leaving 10 bases between them. Written as DNA, the CDR3 is TGTGCCAGCGGGGGGTTAAAGCCCCAGCATTTT. Its translation is CASGGLKPQHF.

The chain couples TRBV18 to TRBJ1-5; D is unclear. The V and J ends lost 6 bases and 7 bases respectively, with 19 bases between them. The CDR3 has 15 amino acids. CDR1 is KGHSH and CDR2 is LQKENI in the germline V gene. The CDR3 reads CASSPDGQAGQPQHF. The CDR3 region has the DNA TGTGCCAGCTCGCCGGACGGGCAGGCTGGGCAGCCCCAGCATTTT.

This sequence joins TRBV28 and TRBJ2-1; D remains ambiguous. The germline gives CDR1 MDHEN, CDR2 SYDVKM. V gave up 1 base and J gave up 7 bases, with 5 bases separating them. The CDR3 loop spans 12 amino acids. CDR3 in amino acids: CASSLYINEQFF. CDR3 nucleotides: TGTGCCAGCAGTTTATATATAAATGAGCAGTTCTTC. Full variable domain (remainder filled in from reference TRBV28 and TRBJ2-1): DVKVTQSSRYLVKRTGEKVFLECVQDMDHENMFWYRQDPGLGLRLIYFSYDVKMKEKGDIPEGYSVSREKKERFSLILESASTNQTSMYLCASSLYINEQFFGPGTRLTVL.

This clonotype was counted only a few times. Just one base apart from a much larger clone, this may be a read error. The rearrangement joins TRBV29-1 to TRBJ2-3; D is unclear. Looked up from germline, CDR1 is SQVTM and CDR2 is ANQGSEA. CDR3 length: 13 residues. This CDR3 is CSVSHVVTDAQYF. The CDR3 DNA is TGCAGCGTGAGTCACGTCGTCACAGATGCGCAGTATTTT.

In its sample, this clonotype was seen many times. The chain has TRBV27 and TRBJ2-1, with a possible D match to TRBD2 (6 bases). This CDR3 region has 15 residues. Germline V gene lookup returns CDR1 MNHEY and CDR2 SMNVEV (reference sequence). Trimming removed 6 bases from V and 0 bases from J, with 12 bases in between. The CDR3 protein is CASSKTSNSYNEQFF. CDR3 DNA: TGTGCCAGCAGCAAAACTAGCAACTCCTACAATGAGCAGTTCTTC.

The CDR3 region is CASSEGHNSNQPQHF. The CDR3, as DNA: TGTGCCAGCAGTGAGGGGCACAATAGCAATCAGCCCCAGCATTTT. The chain couples TRBV2 to TRBJ1-5; perhaps TRBD1 as D (5 bases). CDR1 and CDR2 from the germline V gene are SNHLY and FYNNEI. The V and J ends lost 3 bases and 0 bases respectively, with 9 bases between them. This CDR3 comprises 15 residues.

This clonotype was seen a few times. The chain employs TRBV11-2 and TRBJ2-7; D ambiguous. Germline V lookup: CDR1 SGHAT, CDR2 FQNNGV. This CDR3 has 14 amino acids. Trimming shortened V by 6 bases and J by 0 bases, and 12 bases separated the two germline ends. The CDR3 spells CASSSDRYSYEQYF. The CDR3 DNA reads TGTGCCAGCAGTTCCGACCGGTACTCCTACGAGCAGTACTTC.

A remark on this clonotype: This may stem from a read error, because a much larger clone lies one nucleotide away. The CDR3 protein is CANSPLALSYEQYF. The CDR3 DNA reads TGCGCCAACAGCCCCCTTGCCCTTTCCTACGAGCAGTACTTC. J is TRBJ2-4 and V is TRBV4-1; no reliable D call. The J call may be incorrect, as the DNA end agrees better with TRBJ2-7. CDR3 length equals 14 residues. The germline V gene encodes CDR1 MGHRA and CDR2 YSYEKL.